This T cell receptor beta chain was found in a study of identical twins. Study-level results: Excess sharing by twins proved weaker in beta out-of-frame sequences.

The CDR3 spans 15 residues. Trimming at V came to 8 bases and at J to 8 bases, leaving 14 bases not matched to a gene. Germline CDR1 MNHEY, CDR2 SMNVEV (reference sequence). Notes on this clonotype: No antigen is known for it.

TCRdb called the 5' RACE reads again in MiXCR, with one record for every CDR3 protein. The data show 250,000 or so distinct CDR3 sequences, about 7.5% seen once. In addition, the sample was reused for a study of yellow fever vaccine responses in identical twins.

The chain couples TRBV27 to TRBJ2-1; 8 bases map to TRBD1. The sample comprised CD8+ T cells sorted from blood. The clonotype was recovered from a woman between 18 and 29 years old in good health. The CDR3 coding sequence is TGTGCCAGCCTTCAATTCCAGGGGGCTGGTGATGAGCAGTTCTTC. It codes for CASLQFQGAGDEQFF.